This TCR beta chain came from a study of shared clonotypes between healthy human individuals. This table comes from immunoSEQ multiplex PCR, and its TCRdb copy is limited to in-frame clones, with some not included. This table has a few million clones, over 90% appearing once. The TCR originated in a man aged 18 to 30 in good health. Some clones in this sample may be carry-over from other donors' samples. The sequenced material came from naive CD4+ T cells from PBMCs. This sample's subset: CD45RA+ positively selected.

The CDR3 DNA is TGCGCCAGCAGCTTGAACTCCGCCTACGAGCAGTACTTC. This encodes CASSLNSAYEQYF. V usage is TRBV5-1 and J usage is TRBJ2-7, with unresolved D. The CDR3 consists of 13 residues. Deletions cut 1 base from V and 2 bases from J, with 7 bases between. Looked up from germline, CDR1 is SGHRS and CDR2 is YFSETQ.